Each of the 20 T cell receptor beta chains below was sequenced from the same sample in a study of blood T cells in healthy people across ages. Then a second PCR, running about 6 to 11 cycles, was carried out with a sample-barcoded 5' primer and a J-beta primer mix. TCRdb fed the 5' RACE reads into MiXCR, producing one record per CDR3 protein. The sample includes about 830,000 distinct CDR3 sequences, 55% to 70% seen only once; the top ten take roughly 20%. The sample comprised blood. The receptors were gathered from a man aged 25-45 years in good health.

The CDR3 loop is CASSLGRFTTEAFF. Written as DNA, the CDR3 is TGTGCCAGCAGCCTGGGACGTTTTACCACTGAAGCTTTCTTT. The chain couples TRBV3-1 to TRBJ1-1, with D perhaps TRBD1 (5 bases). The germline V gene has CDR1 LGHDT and CDR2 YNNKEL (reference sequence). The V and J ends lost 4 bases and 4 bases respectively, with 13 bases between them. The CDR3 length is 14 residues. The full variable domain, completed using reference TRBV3-1 and TRBJ1-1, is DTAVSQTPKYLVTQMGNDKSIKCEQNLGHDTMYWYKQDSKKFLKIMFSYNNKELIINETVPNRFSPKSPDKAHLNLHINSLELGDSAVYFCASSLGRFTTEAFFGQGTRLTVV.

The CDR3 nucleotides are TGTGCCAGCAGTGGACAGGGGATTGACTCTGGGGCCAACGTCCTGACTTTC. Amino acids: CASSGQGIDSGANVLTF. The chain is built from TRBV6-1 and TRBJ2-6, with 8 bases that match TRBD1. Germline trimming cut 4 bases from V and 0 bases from J; bases unmatched to any gene: 5. The CDR3 is 17 residues long. Germline V gene sequence: CDR1 MNHNS, CDR2 SASEGT.

The rearrangement links TRBV20-1 to TRBJ2-7; tentative D call: TRBD1 (5 bases). V shed 6 bases and J shed 2 bases, with 14 bases lying between them. Germline CDR1 is DFQATT and CDR2 is SNEGSKA (reference sequence). The CDR3 sequence is 13 residues long. CDR3 loop: CSADSARTYEQYF. Written as DNA, the CDR3 is TGCAGTGCCGACAGTGCCCGCACCTACGAGCAGTACTTC.

The chain is built from TRBV12-3 or TRBV12-4 and TRBJ1-2; TRBD1 matches 8 bases. The CDR3 sequence is 14 residues long. After removal of 6 bases from V and 4 bases from J, the junction contained 7 bases not matched to a gene. Written as DNA, the CDR3 is TGTGCCAGCAGACCGGACAGGGACTCCTATGGCTACACCTTC. Translating it yields CASRPDRDSYGYTF.

This clonotype was picked up a small number of times. The rearrangement links TRBV29-1 to TRBJ2-5; the match to TRBD2 covers 8 bases. Near its end, the DNA agrees better with TRBJ2-7, so the J call may be wrong. There are 13 residues in the CDR3. Germline assignment: CDR1 SQVTM and CDR2 ANQGSEA. DNA of the CDR3: TGCAGCGTTGAACTAGCGGGCAAATACGAGCAGTACTTC. Translation: CSVELAGKYEQYF.

The V gene is TRBV20-1, the J gene TRBJ2-3; TRBD2 aligns across 7 bases. Trimming removed 0 bases from V and 2 bases from J; junction bases left unmatched: 2. This CDR3 spans 14 amino acids. CDR1 is DFQATT, CDR2 SNEGSKA, per germline (reference sequence). CDR3 in amino acids: CSARDRGDTDTQYF. The DNA of the CDR3 is TGCAGTGCTAGAGATCGGGGGGACACAGATACGCAGTATTTT.

The chain couples TRBV9 to TRBJ2-3; TRBD1 or TRBD2 may be the D gene (5 bases each). From germline, CDR1 is SGDLS and CDR2 YYNGEE. The V end was cut by 9 bases, the J end by 0 bases, with 11 bases between. This CDR3 has 13 amino acids. Here the CDR3 DNA reads TGTGCCACCGGGGCGACTAGCACAGATACGCAGTATTTT. Translated: CATGATSTDTQYF.

Ten or more counts support this clonotype. V and J are TRBV6-5 and TRBJ2-7; 9 nucleotides match TRBD2. Germline-derived CDR1 and CDR2 are MNHEY and SVGAGI. This CDR3 has 14 residues. With 6 bases clipped from V and 5 bases from J, the junction kept 8 bases outside the gene matches. The CDR3: CASRPGTSRDEQYF. DNA of the CDR3: TGTGCCAGCAGGCCCGGGACTAGCCGGGACGAGCAGTACTTC.

The chain couples TRBV11-1 to TRBJ2-1; D is unclear. The CDR3 is 16 residues long. The V end was cut by 0 bases, the J end by 4 bases, with 13 bases between. CDR1 and CDR2 (germline): SGHAT, FQDESV (reference sequence). The CDR3 protein is CASSLAISFKYNEQFF. DNA of the CDR3: TGTGCCAGCAGCTTAGCAATCTCTTTTAAGTACAATGAGCAGTTCTTC.

This clonotype was counted only a few times. The V call is TRBV7-2, the J call TRBJ2-1; D is perhaps TRBD2 (5 bases). The V end was cut by 7 bases, the J end by 7 bases, with 20 bases between. This CDR3 region has 15 residues. CDR1 is SGHTA and CDR2 is FQGNSA in the germline V gene. Written as DNA, the CDR3 is TGTGCCAGCAACAGCTTGAAGGCTAGCCTTAATGAGCAGTTCTTC. This translates into CASNSLKASLNEQFF.

There are a few counts of this clonotype. The CDR3 spells CASSAGLPEQFF. The CDR3 DNA sequence: TGTGCCAGCAGTGCAGGACTGCCGGAGCAGTTCTTC. The chain has TRBV12-3 or TRBV12-4 and TRBJ2-1; possible D gene TRBD2, 5 bases. The CDR3 has 12 residues. The ends were cut back, 5 bases at V and 10 bases at J, with 12 bases in the middle.

The V and J genes are TRBV7-2 and TRBJ1-1, with D maybe TRBD1 (5 bases). Trimming shortened V by 4 bases and J by 12 bases, and 18 bases separated the two germline ends. The CDR3 is made up of 13 amino acids. Germline V gene sequence: CDR1 SGHTA, CDR2 FQGNSA. The CDR3 loop is CASSSERGGRPFF. The CDR3, as DNA: TGTGCCAGCAGCTCGGAGCGGGGCGGCAGACCTTTCTTT.

This chain uses TRBV20-1 with TRBJ2-7, with 10 positions matching TRBD1. The J call could be wrong; TRBJ2-5 is a better fit for the DNA end. CDR1 is DFQATT and CDR2 is SNEGSKA in the germline V gene (reference sequence). There are 14 residues in the CDR3. In DNA, the CDR3 is TGCAGTGCTACCTGGACAGGGGGTCAAGAGACCCAGTACTTC. Translation: CSATWTGGQETQYF.

The V gene is TRBV3-1, the J gene TRBJ1-2, with a tentative D call TRBD1 (5 bases). Germline CDR1 is LGHDT and CDR2 is YNNKEL (reference sequence). The CDR3 spans 15 residues. Trimming cost V 1 base and J 8 bases, with 17 bases left between them. The CDR3 loop reads CASSQGEVRGHGYTF. The CDR3 nucleotides are TGTGCCAGCAGCCAAGGGGAAGTCCGAGGACACGGCTACACCTTC.

This clonotype occurred a few times. The V gene is TRBV29-1, the J gene TRBJ2-3, with D tentatively TRBD2 (7 bases). CDR3 length: 14 residues. CDR1 SQVTM and CDR2 ANQGSEA come from the germline V gene. V was trimmed by 0 bases and J by 14 bases, leaving 21 bases between them. The chain's CDR3 is CSVEDLAGAPGAYF. DNA of the CDR3: TGCAGCGTTGAAGATCTTGCGGGGGCGCCCGGGGCGTATTTT.

The gene calls are TRBV11-3 and TRBJ2-3; 7 nucleotides match TRBD2. V shed 5 bases and J 3 bases; nucleotides not matched to a gene: 8. The CDR3 has 15 residues. CDR1 and CDR2 (germline): SGHNT, YENEEA. CDR3 sequence (DNA): TGTGCCAGCAGCCAGCAGGGAGGGTCTACAGATACGCAGTATTTT. This encodes CASSQQGGSTDTQYF.

V and J are TRBV11-2 and TRBJ2-3, with TRBD2 matching 9 bases. This CDR3 has 14 amino acids. V was clipped by 4 bases and J by 4 bases; unmatched bases: 3. The V gene's germline CDR1 is SGHAT and CDR2 FQNNGV. The CDR3 spells CASSSIAGADTQYF. Written as DNA, the CDR3 is TGTGCCAGCAGCTCGATAGCGGGGGCAGATACGCAGTATTTT.

The V call is TRBV4-2, the J call TRBJ1-2, with a tentative D call TRBD1 (6 bases). Germline V CDR1 and CDR2: LGHNA, YNFKEQ. V was shortened by 4 bases and J by 5 bases, with 23 bases between the two germline ends. The CDR3 extends over 17 amino acids. The CDR3 bases are TGTGCCAGCAGCCCCCTCGAGACCGGGGGAGGGGGATATGGCTACACCTTC. It codes for CASSPLETGGGGYGYTF.

This chain uses TRBV6-5 with TRBJ1-6; tentative D call: TRBD1 (5 bases). This CDR3 spans 14 amino acids. In germline, CDR1 is MNHEY, CDR2 SVGAGI. The V gene lost 2 bases and the J gene lost 7 bases, with 9 bases spanning the gap. CDR3 nucleotides: TGTGCCAGCAGTTACGAGGGGCCCAATTCACCCCTCCACTTT. Protein sequence: CASSYEGPNSPLHF.

This sequence joins TRBV3-1 and TRBJ2-6, with D unclear. Germline loops: CDR1 LGHDT, CDR2 YNNKEL (reference sequence). V gave up 1 base and J gave up 2 bases, with 9 bases separating them. There are 16 residues in the CDR3. In DNA, the CDR3 is TGTGCCAGCAGCCAAGCTTTCACACCTGGGGCCAACGTCCTGACTTTC. It translates to CASSQAFTPGANVLTF. The full variable domain, rest sourced from reference TRBV3-1 and TRBJ2-6, is DTAVSQTPKYLVTQMGNDKSIKCEQNLGHDTMYWYKQDSKKFLKIMFSYNNKELIINETVPNRFSPKSPDKAHLNLHINSLELGDSAVYFCASSQAFTPGANVLTFGAGSRLTVL.